These 14 T cell receptor beta chains came from one sample sequenced in a study of blood T cell repertoires in COVID-19. Sequencing used immunoSEQ multiplex PCR; TCRdb keeps in-frame clones, though not all of them. The table shows under 40,000 clones, with more than 85% occurring only once. The specimen sequenced was peripheral blood. The receptor source for this set is a man aged 60 to 75 with active or convalescent COVID-19.

The genes are TRBV11-1 and TRBJ2-5, with 7 nucleotides matching TRBD1. CDR3 length: 14 residues. V lost 5 bases to trimming and J lost 1 base; unmatched junction nucleotides: 4. Germline V gene sequence: CDR1 SGHAT, CDR2 FQDESV (reference sequence). CDR3 sequence: CASSPDRVQETQYF. The DNA for the CDR3 is TGTGCCAGCAGCCCTGACAGGGTCCAAGAGACCCAGTACTTC.

The rearrangement links TRBV6-5 to TRBJ2-1; 7 bases are a match to TRBD1. The CDR3 runs 14 residues. V lost 5 bases to trimming and J lost 4 bases; unmatched junction nucleotides: 5. The V gene's germline CDR1 is MNHEY and CDR2 SVGAGI. CDR3 coding DNA: TGTGCCAGCAGTAGGGGGACAGCGTACAATGAGCAGTTCTTC. It specifies CASSRGTAYNEQFF.

The chain is built from TRBV7-3 and TRBJ2-3; TRBD2 is a possible D gene (6 bases). Germline CDR1 and CDR2: SGHTA and FQGTGA. The V gene lost 3 bases and the J gene lost 3 bases, with 10 bases spanning the gap. The CDR3 spans 14 residues. This chain's CDR3 is CASSLGGETDTQYF. Written as DNA, the CDR3 is TGTGCCAGCAGCTTGGGAGGAGAAACAGATACGCAGTATTTT.

J is TRBJ2-7 and V is TRBV12-3 or TRBV12-4; 8 bases line up with TRBD1. CDR3 length equals 13 residues. Trimming removed 6 bases from V and 6 bases from J; junction bases left unmatched: 7. The CDR3 sequence: CASRTGVESEQYF. The CDR3 coding sequence is TGTGCCAGCAGGACAGGGGTAGAATCCGAGCAGTACTTC.

The chain combines TRBV4-1 with TRBJ2-1, with 9 bases lining up with TRBD2. CDR1 is MGHRA and CDR2 is YSYEKL in the germline V gene. The junction had 6 bases not matched to a gene; V was cut back by 1 base and J by 8 bases. CDR3 size: 15 residues. DNA of the CDR3: TGCGCCAGCAGCCAAGCGGGAGCGGGGGGCTATGAGCAGTTCTTC. It encodes CASSQAGAGGYEQFF.

The J gene is TRBJ2-3, the V gene TRBV5-4; no clear D. CDR1 and CDR2 (germline): SGHNT, YYREEE (reference sequence). V was shortened by 5 bases and J by 4 bases, with 11 bases between the two germline ends. The CDR3 totals 13 residues. This chain's CDR3 is CASRPLESDTQYF. The DNA for the CDR3 is TGTGCCAGCAGACCCCTAGAATCAGATACGCAGTATTTT.

The V call is TRBV19, the J call TRBJ1-2; 7 nucleotides match TRBD1. Germline lookup yields CDR1 LNHDA and CDR2 SQIVND (reference sequence). This CDR3 is built from 14 residues. With 5 bases clipped from V and 5 bases from J, the junction kept 8 bases outside the gene matches. DNA for the CDR3: TGTGCCAGTAGTTCACTACAGGGGACTTATGGCTACACCTTC. As protein: CASSSLQGTYGYTF.

The chain recombines TRBV4-1 with TRBJ1-5; D gene unclear. This CDR3 is 14 amino acids long. Germline-derived CDR1 and CDR2 are MGHRA and YSYEKL. Trimming took off 1 base at V and 1 base at J, with 5 bases between the two ends. CDR3 DNA sequence: TGCGCCAGCAGCCAAGGGGCCAGCAATCAGCCCCAGCATTTT. Protein sequence: CASSQGASNQPQHF.

The V gene is TRBV10-3, the J gene TRBJ2-4; D is undetermined. Germline CDR1 reads ENHRY; CDR2 reads SYGVKD. The CDR3 runs to 13 residues. Trimming took 3 bases from V and 0 from J, leaving 3 bases between them. The CDR3 loop is CAISDLAKNIQYF. The CDR3 nucleotides read TGTGCCATCAGTGACCTAGCCAAAAACATTCAGTACTTC.

This rearrangement joins TRBV20-1 to TRBJ1-1; D is possibly TRBD1 (5 bases). The CDR3 extends over 11 amino acids. Germline loops: CDR1 DFQATT, CDR2 SNEGSKA (reference sequence). The CDR3 region has the DNA TGCAGCGCCAGGGCTTCACACGAAGCTTTCTTT. Protein product: CSARASHEAFF.

This rearrangement joins TRBV19 to TRBJ1-2; no clear D. V shed 7 bases and J shed 3 bases, with 6 bases lying between them. CDR3 length equals 11 residues. Germline V gene sequence: CDR1 LNHDA, CDR2 SQIVND (reference sequence). The CDR3 DNA reads as TGTGCCAGTACCTCGGACTATGGCTACACCTTC. It yields the protein CASTSDYGYTF. The whole variable domain, filled in from reference TRBV19 and TRBJ1-2, reads DGGITQSPKYLFRKEGQNVTLSCEQNLNHDAMYWYRQDPGQGLRLIYYSQIVNDFQKGDIAEGYSVSREKKESFPLTVTSAQKNPTAFYLCASTSDYGYTFGSGTRLTVV.

The chain has TRBV27 and TRBJ1-2; no firm D call. Germline-derived CDR1 and CDR2 are MNHEY and SMNVEV (reference sequence). Trimming took off 0 bases at V and 2 bases at J, with 10 bases between the two ends. The CDR3 has 15 residues. CDR3 in DNA: TGTGCCAGCAGTTTATCGGGCGGGCCGAACTATGGCTACACCTTC. As protein: CASSLSGGPNYGYTF.

The chain employs TRBV6-2 or TRBV6-3 and TRBJ2-7, with D tentatively TRBD1 (5 bases). V shed 3 bases and J shed 3 bases, with 12 bases lying between them. The CDR3 consists of 14 residues. Germline CDR1 reads MNHEY; CDR2 reads SVGEGT. The chain's CDR3 is CASSYYEGVYEQYF. The CDR3 nucleotides read TGTGCCAGCAGTTATTATGAAGGGGTCTACGAGCAGTACTTC.

CDR3 in DNA: TGTGCCAGCAGTTACGGTGGGACAGTCGCTGGAAACACCATATATTTT. As protein: CASSYGGTVAGNTIYF. The chain has TRBV6-5 and TRBJ1-3, with 7 nucleotides matching TRBD1. V lost 2 bases to trimming and J lost 2 bases; unmatched junction nucleotides: 6. Germline V gene sequence: CDR1 MNHEY, CDR2 SVGAGI. The CDR3 extends over 16 amino acids.